The 11 T cell receptor beta chains listed next were all sequenced from one sample in a study of blood T cell repertoires in COVID-19. Repertoires were generated with immunoSEQ multiplex PCR, while TCRdb's copy carries only in-frame clones and drops some. The sample lists roughly 100,000 clones, about 75% occurring once. The specimen sequenced was peripheral blood. These receptors all come from a woman between 70 and 85 years old with acute or convalescent COVID-19.

The chain joins TRBV2 to TRBJ1-1, with 10 bases matching TRBD1. This CDR3 has 15 amino acids. Trimming at V came to 7 bases and at J to 4 bases, leaving 9 bases not matched to a gene. Germline CDR1 SNHLY, CDR2 FYNNEI. CDR3 nucleotide sequence: TGTGCCAGCATTAGGGACAGGGGAGGGAGCACTGAAGCTTTCTTT. This encodes CASIRDRGGSTEAFF.

The chain employs TRBV9 and TRBJ2-3; TRBD2 matches at 8 bases. Germline V gene sequence: CDR1 SGDLS, CDR2 YYNGEE. V shed 8 bases, J shed 0 bases, and the junction held 8 bases outside the gene matches. The CDR3 covers 15 residues. The CDR3 region has the DNA TGTGCCAGTAGCACAGCGGGGGTAAGCACAGATACGCAGTATTTT. This encodes CASSTAGVSTDTQYF.

The chain joins TRBV5-8 to TRBJ2-4; a weak D match, TRBD2 (5 bases). CDR3 length: 13 amino acids. The germline V gene has CDR1 SGHTS and CDR2 YDEGEE. Trimming pared 2 bases from V and 7 bases from J, leaving 10 bases between. The CDR3 nucleotides read TGTGCCAGCAGCTTAGGAGGAAGGAACATTCAGTACTTC. This sequence encodes CASSLGGRNIQYF.

The chain has TRBV5-5 and TRBJ2-7; the match to TRBD1 covers 8 bases. The junction had 8 bases not matched to a gene; V was cut back by 4 bases and J by 2 bases. CDR3 length: 15 amino acids. Germline loops: CDR1 SGHKS, CDR2 YYEKEE (reference sequence). The CDR3 region has the DNA TGTGCCAGCAGCGCTCTGACAGGGGCGCCCTACGAGCAGTACTTC. Amino acid sequence: CASSALTGAPYEQYF.

This clone appeared once. The chain carries TRBV28 and TRBJ2-4; 8 bases match TRBD1. CDR1 is MDHEN and CDR2 is SYDVKM in the germline V gene. The V and J ends lost 4 bases and 4 bases, in that order; junction bases with no gene match: 6. The CDR3 length is 15 residues. For the CDR3, the DNA is TGTGCCAGCAGTTCTTACAGGGGGGCAAAAAACATTCAGTACTTC. Its translation: CASSSYRGAKNIQYF.

The table lists this clone with a count of one. V is TRBV6-6 and J is TRBJ2-1; perhaps TRBD1 as D (6 bases). Germline assignment: CDR1 MNHNY and CDR2 SVGAGI (reference sequence). The CDR3 loop spans 12 amino acids. V gave up 6 bases and J gave up 12 bases, with 15 bases separating them. The CDR3 loop is CASSQQGLGQFF. The CDR3 bases are TGTGCCAGCAGCCAACAGGGTCTGGGGCAGTTCTTC.

CDR3 DNA sequence: TGTGCTAGTGGTCCAGGGACAGGGCCTTACAATGAGCAGTTCTTC. Amino acids: CASGPGTGPYNEQFF. The chain couples TRBV12-5 to TRBJ2-1, with 9 bases identical to TRBD1. Germline CDR1 and CDR2: LGHNT and FRNRAP. This CDR3 comprises 15 residues. Trimming took 5 bases from V and 4 from J; bases not matched to a gene: 6.

The chain recombines TRBV9 with TRBJ1-3; D might be TRBD1 (5 bases). The germline gives CDR1 SGDLS, CDR2 YYNGEE. Trimming took 0 bases from V and 0 from J, leaving 7 bases between them. The CDR3 spans 15 residues. The CDR3 DNA follows: TGTGCCAGCAGCGTAGACGACAGCTCTGGAAACACCATATATTTT. It yields the protein CASSVDDSSGNTIYF.

V is TRBV7-6 and J is TRBJ2-7, with D perhaps matching TRBD1 (7 bases). Germline lookup yields CDR1 SGHVS and CDR2 FNYEAQ. The CDR3 sequence is 16 residues long. Deletions cut 1 base from V and 0 bases from J, with 13 bases between. The CDR3 loop reads CASSLGRGALSYEQYF. CDR3 coding DNA: TGTGCCAGCAGCTTAGGCAGGGGGGCCCTCTCCTACGAGCAGTACTTC.

The rearrangement links TRBV2 to TRBJ1-3, with D perhaps matching TRBD1 (5 bases). The germline V gene has CDR1 SNHLY and CDR2 FYNNEI. The V and J ends lost 1 base and 5 bases respectively, with 9 bases between them. There are 14 residues in the CDR3. Here the CDR3 DNA reads TGTGCCAGCAGTGAAGGGGGCGTGCGAAACACCATATATTTT. As protein: CASSEGGVRNTIYF.

The CDR3 loop reads CASSFGGGGSGYGYTF. As DNA, the CDR3 is TGTGCCAGCAGTTTCGGCGGCGGGGGATCGGGCTATGGCTACACCTTC. V and J are TRBV28 and TRBJ1-2; a possible D gene is TRBD1 (5 bases). Germline V gives CDR1 MDHEN, CDR2 SYDVKM. The CDR3 is 16 residues long. V was pared by 3 bases and J by 4 bases, with 18 bases between.